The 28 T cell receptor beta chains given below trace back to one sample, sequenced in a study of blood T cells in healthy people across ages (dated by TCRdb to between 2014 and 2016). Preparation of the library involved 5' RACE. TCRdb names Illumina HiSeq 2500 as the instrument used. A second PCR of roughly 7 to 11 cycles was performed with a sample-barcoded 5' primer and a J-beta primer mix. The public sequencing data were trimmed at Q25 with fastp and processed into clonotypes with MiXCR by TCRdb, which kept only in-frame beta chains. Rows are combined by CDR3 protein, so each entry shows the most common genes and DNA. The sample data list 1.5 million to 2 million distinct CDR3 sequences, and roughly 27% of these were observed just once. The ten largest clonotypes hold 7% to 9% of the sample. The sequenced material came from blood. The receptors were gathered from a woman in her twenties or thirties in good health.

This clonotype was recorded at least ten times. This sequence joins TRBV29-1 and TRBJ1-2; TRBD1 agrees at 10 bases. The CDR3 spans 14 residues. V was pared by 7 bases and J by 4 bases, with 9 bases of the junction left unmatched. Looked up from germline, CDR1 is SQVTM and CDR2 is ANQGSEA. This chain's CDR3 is CSAAGGQGSYGYTF. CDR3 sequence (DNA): TGCAGCGCCGCCGGGGGACAGGGGAGCTATGGCTACACCTTC. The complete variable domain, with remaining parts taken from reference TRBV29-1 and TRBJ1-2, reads SAVISQKPSRDICQRGTSLTIQCQVDSQVTMMFWYRQQPGQSLTLIATANQGSEATYESGFVIDKFPISRPNLTFSTLTVSNMSPEDSSIYLCSAAGGQGSYGYTFGSGTRLTVV.

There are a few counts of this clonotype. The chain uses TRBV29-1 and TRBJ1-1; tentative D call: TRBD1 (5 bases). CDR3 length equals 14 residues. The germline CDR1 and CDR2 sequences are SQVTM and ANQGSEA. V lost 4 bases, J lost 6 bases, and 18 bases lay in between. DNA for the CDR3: TGCAGCGTTGCGTCGGGACGAACTAAGTCTGAAGCTTTCTTT. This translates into CSVASGRTKSEAFF.

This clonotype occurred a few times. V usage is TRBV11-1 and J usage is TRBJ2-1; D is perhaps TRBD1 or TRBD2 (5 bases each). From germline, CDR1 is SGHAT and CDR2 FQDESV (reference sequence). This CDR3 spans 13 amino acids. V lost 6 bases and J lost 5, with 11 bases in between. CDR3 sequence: CASRGTRNNEQFF. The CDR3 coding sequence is TGTGCCAGCAGGGGGACCCGAAACAATGAGCAGTTCTTC.

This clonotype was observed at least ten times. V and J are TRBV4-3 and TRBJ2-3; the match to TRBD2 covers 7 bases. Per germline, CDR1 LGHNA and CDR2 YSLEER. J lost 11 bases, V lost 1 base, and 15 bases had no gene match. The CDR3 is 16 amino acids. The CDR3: CASSQARAAGAVKQYF. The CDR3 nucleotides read TGCGCCAGCAGCCAAGCTAGGGCGGCGGGAGCGGTTAAGCAGTATTTT.

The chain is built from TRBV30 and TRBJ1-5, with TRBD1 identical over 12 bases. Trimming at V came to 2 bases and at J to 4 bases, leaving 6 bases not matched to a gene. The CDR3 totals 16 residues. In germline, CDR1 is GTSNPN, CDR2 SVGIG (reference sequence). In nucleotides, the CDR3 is TGTGCCTGGAGTCCCGGGACAGGGGGCGGTAATCAGCCCCAGCATTTT. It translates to CAWSPGTGGGNQPQHF.

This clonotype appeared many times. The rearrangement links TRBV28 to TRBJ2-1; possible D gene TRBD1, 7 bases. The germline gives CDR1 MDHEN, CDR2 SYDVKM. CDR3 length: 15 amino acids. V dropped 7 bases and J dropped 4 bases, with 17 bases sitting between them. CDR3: CASIEYRGLYNEQFF. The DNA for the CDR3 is TGTGCCAGCATAGAATACAGGGGACTGTACAATGAGCAGTTCTTC.

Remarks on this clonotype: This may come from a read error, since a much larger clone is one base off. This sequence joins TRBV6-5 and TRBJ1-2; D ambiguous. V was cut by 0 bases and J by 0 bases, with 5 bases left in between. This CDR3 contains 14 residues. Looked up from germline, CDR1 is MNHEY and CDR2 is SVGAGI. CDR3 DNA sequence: TGTGCCAGCAGTTACTCGAGGACTAACTATGGCTACACCTTC. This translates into CASSYSRTNYGYTF.

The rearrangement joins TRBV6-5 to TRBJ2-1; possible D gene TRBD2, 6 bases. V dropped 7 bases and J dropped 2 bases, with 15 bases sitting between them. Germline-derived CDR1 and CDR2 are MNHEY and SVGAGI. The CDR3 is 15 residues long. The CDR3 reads CASKVVRGAYNEQFF. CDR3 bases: TGTGCCAGCAAAGTGGTACGCGGGGCCTACAATGAGCAGTTCTTC.

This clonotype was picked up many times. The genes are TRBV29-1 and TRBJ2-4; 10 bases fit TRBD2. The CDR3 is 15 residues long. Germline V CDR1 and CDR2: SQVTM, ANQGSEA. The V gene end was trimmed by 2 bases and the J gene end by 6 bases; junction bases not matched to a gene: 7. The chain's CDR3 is CSVEISGGLRNIQYF. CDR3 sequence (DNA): TGCAGCGTTGAAATTAGCGGGGGGCTAAGAAACATTCAGTACTTC.

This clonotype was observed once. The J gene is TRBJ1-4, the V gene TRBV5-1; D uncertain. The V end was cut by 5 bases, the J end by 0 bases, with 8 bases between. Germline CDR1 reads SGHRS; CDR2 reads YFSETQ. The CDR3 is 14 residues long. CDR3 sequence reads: CASRRDSTNEKLFF. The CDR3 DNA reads TGCGCCAGCAGGCGTGATTCAACTAATGAAAAACTGTTTTTT.

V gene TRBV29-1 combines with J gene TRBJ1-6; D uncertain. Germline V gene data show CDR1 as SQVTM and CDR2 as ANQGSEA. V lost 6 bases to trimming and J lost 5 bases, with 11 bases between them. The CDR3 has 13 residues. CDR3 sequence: CSVAGGDNSPLHF. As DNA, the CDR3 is TGCAGCGTGGCTGGCGGCGATAATTCACCCCTCCACTTT.

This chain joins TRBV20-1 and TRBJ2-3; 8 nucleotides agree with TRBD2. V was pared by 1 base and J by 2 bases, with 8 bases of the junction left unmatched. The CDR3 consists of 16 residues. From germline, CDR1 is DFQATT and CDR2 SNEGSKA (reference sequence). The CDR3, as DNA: TGCAGTGCTAGAGTACCCAGCGGGGGAGACACAGATACGCAGTATTTT. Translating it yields CSARVPSGGDTDTQYF.

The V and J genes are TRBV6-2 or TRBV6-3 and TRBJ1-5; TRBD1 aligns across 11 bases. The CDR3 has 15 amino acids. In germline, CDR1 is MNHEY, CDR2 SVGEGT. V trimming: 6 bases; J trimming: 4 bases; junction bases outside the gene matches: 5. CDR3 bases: TGTGCCAGCAGACCCGGACAGGGGGCGAATCAGCCCCAGCATTTT. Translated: CASRPGQGANQPQHF.

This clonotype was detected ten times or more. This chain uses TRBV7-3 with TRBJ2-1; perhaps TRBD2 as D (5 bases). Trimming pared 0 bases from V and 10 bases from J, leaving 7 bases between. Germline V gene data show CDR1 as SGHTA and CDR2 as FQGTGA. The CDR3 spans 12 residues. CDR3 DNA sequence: TGTGCCAGCAGCTTAACGGGCGGGGAGCAGTTCTTC. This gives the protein CASSLTGGEQFF.

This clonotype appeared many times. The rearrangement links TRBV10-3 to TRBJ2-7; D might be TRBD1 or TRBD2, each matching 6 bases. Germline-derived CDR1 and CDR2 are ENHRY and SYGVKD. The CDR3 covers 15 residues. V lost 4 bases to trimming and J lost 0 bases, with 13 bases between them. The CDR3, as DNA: TGTGCCATCAGTGCACAGGGAGGTATCTCCTACGAGCAGTACTTC. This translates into CAISAQGGISYEQYF.

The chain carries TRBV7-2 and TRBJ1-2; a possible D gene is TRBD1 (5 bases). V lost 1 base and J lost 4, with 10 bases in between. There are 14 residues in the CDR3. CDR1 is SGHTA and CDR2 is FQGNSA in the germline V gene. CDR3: CTSSLEGRAYGYTF. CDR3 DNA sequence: TGTACCAGCAGCTTAGAGGGCAGGGCCTATGGCTACACCTTC.

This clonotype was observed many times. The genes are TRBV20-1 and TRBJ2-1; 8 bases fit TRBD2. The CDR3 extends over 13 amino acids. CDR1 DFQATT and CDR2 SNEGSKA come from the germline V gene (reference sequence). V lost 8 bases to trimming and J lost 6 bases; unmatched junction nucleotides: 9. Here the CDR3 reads CSWRREAPNEQFF. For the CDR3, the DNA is TGCAGTTGGCGGCGGGAGGCCCCCAATGAGCAGTTCTTC.

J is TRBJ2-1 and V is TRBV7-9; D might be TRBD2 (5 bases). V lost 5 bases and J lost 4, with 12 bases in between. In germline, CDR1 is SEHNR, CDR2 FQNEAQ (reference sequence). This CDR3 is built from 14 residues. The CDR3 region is CASSARSGYNEQFF. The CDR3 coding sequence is TGTGCCAGCAGCGCGAGGTCGGGGTACAATGAGCAGTTCTTC.

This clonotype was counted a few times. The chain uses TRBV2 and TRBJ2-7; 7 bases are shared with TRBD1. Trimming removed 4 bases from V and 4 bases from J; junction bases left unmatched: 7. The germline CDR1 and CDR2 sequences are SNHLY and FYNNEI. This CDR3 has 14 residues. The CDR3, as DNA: TGTGCCAGCAGTGTAGGGGACAGATATTACGAGCAGTACTTC. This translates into CASSVGDRYYEQYF. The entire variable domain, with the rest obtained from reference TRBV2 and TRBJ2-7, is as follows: EPEVTQTPSHQVTQMGQEVILRCVPISNHLYFYWYRQILGQKVEFLVSFYNNEISEKSEIFDDQFSVERPDGSNFTLKIRSTKLEDSAMYFCASSVGDRYYEQYFGPGTRLTVT.

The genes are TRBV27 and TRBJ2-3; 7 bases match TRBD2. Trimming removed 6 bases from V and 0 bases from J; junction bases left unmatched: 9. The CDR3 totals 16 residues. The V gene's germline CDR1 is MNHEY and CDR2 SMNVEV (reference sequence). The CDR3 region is CASSPWGTTSTDTQYF. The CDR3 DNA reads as TGTGCCAGCAGCCCCTGGGGGACTACTAGCACAGATACGCAGTATTTT.

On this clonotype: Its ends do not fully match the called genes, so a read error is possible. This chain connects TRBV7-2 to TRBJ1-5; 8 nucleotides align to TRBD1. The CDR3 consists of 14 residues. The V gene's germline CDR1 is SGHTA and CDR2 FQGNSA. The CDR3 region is CVSSPTGEDQPQHF. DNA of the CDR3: TGTGTCAGCAGCCCGACAGGGGAGGATCAGCCCCAGCATTTT.

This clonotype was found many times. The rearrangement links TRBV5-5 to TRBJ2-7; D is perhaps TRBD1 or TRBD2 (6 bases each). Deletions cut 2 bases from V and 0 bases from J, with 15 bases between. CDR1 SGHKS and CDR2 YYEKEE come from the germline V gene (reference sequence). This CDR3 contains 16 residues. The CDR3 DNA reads TGTGCCAGCAGCTTTGCGGGGACACTCAGCTCCTACGAGCAGTACTTC. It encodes CASSFAGTLSSYEQYF.

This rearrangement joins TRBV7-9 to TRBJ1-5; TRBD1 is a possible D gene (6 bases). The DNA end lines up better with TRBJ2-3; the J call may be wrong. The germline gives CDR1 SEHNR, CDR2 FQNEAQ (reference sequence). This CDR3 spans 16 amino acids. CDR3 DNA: TGTGCCAGCAGCTTACCCGGGCCTGGGGGTGGACAGCCCCAGTATTTT. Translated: CASSLPGPGGGQPQYF.

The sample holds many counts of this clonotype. CDR3 nucleotides: TGTGCCAGCCTGAGGGAGGAGACCCAGTACTTC. Encoded protein: CASLREETQYF. The genes are TRBV2 and TRBJ2-5, with D maybe TRBD2 (5 bases). The CDR3 loop spans 11 amino acids. The V and J ends lost 8 bases and 5 bases respectively, with 9 bases between them. From germline, CDR1 is SNHLY and CDR2 FYNNEI.

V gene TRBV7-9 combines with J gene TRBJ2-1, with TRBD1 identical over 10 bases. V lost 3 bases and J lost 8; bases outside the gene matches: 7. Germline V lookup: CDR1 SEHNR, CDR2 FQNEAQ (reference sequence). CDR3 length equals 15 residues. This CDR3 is CASSFGDRGADEQFF. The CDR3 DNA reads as TGTGCCAGCAGCTTTGGGGACAGGGGTGCAGATGAGCAGTTCTTC.

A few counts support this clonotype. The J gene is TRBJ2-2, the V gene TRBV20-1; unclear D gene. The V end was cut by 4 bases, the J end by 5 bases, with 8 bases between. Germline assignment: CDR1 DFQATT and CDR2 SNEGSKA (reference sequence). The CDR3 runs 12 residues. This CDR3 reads CSAKPQTGELFF. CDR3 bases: TGCAGTGCTAAACCGCAAACCGGGGAGCTGTTTTTT.

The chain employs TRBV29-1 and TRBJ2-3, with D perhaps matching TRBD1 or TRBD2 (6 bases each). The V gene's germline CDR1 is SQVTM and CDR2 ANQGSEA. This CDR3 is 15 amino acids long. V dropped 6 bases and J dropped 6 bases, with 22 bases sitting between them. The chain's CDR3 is CSVWTGGLRRDTQYF. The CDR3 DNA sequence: TGCAGCGTCTGGACCGGGGGCCTAAGGAGGGATACGCAGTATTTT.

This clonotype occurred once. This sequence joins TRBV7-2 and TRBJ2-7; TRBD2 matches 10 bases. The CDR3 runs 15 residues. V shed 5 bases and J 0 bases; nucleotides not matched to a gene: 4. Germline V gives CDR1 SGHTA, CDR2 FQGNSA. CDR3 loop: CASSVLAGLSYEQYF. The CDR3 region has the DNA TGTGCCAGCAGCGTACTAGCGGGGCTCTCCTACGAGCAGTACTTC.